The T cell receptor beta chain described here comes from a study of cytomegalovirus exposure and HLA in healthy donors. Repertoires were generated with immunoSEQ multiplex PCR, while TCRdb's copy carries only in-frame clones and drops some. The sample yields roughly 60,000 clones, just under 95% seen once. The length of the CDR3 is 14 residues. Trimming removed 6 bases from V and 2 bases from J, with 8 bases in between. CDR1 is MNHEY and CDR2 is SVGAGI in the germline V gene. The sample consisted of PBMCs. The sequence came from a man between 18 and 29 years old in good health and CMV-seronegative. This chain connects TRBV6-5 to TRBJ2-6, with D tentatively TRBD1 (5 bases). CDR3 in amino acids: CASSPRAGANVLTF. CDR3 sequence (DNA): TGTGCCAGCAGCCCCAGGGCTGGGGCCAACGTCCTGACTTTC.